This is a list of T cell receptor beta chains from one sample in a study of OX40 agonist ivuxolimab in advanced cancers. Only in-frame clones appear in the TCRdb table, and some are missing; sequencing was by immunoSEQ multiplex PCR. The sample lists about 3,000 clones; over 70% were seen once. Sequences were derived from CD4+ or CD8+ T cells sorted from blood, sampled in a trial of the OX40 agonist ivuxolimab. These receptors all stem from an adult with an advanced solid tumor such as melanoma, head and neck, liver or kidney cancer. Each CDR3 is given with its conserved first and last residue. The D gene is left open where the match is weak. Clone size appears in some rows only: once, few, many, or a class for an expanded clone.

D gene: .
J gene: TRBJ1-1
V gene: TRBV14
clone size: .
CDR3 protein: CASSPWGGVTEAFF
CDR3 DNA: TGTGCCAGCAGCCCCTGGGGAGGGGTCACTGAAGCTTTCTTT

D gene: .
J gene: TRBJ2-5
V gene: TRBV7-2
clone size: .
CDR3 protein: CASSPRAGDPRKETQYF
CDR3 DNA: TGTGCCAGCAGCCCCAGAGCAGGTGACCCTAGAAAAGAGACCCAGTACTTC

D gene: TRBD2
J gene: TRBJ2-1
V gene: TRBV2
clone size: .
CDR3 protein: CASTTSVNYNEQFF
CDR3 DNA: TGTGCCAGCACGACTAGCGTGAACTACAATGAGCAGTTCTTC

D gene: .
J gene: TRBJ1-1
V gene: TRBV4-1
clone size: large
CDR3 protein: CASSGTANTEAFF
CDR3 DNA: TGCGCCAGCAGCGGGACTGCGAACACTGAAGCTTTCTTT

D gene: .
J gene: TRBJ2-1
V gene: TRBV7-9
clone size: .
CDR3 protein: CASTPTKRQTLYNEQFF
CDR3 DNA: TGTGCCAGCACCCCGACCAAGCGGCAGACCTTATACAATGAGCAGTTCTTC

D gene: .
J gene: TRBJ1-2
V gene: TRBV11-2
clone size: .
CDR3 protein: CASSLGWRPSRGHGYTF
CDR3 DNA: TGTGCCAGCAGCTTAGGTTGGAGACCTTCAAGAGGACACGGCTACACCTTC

D gene: TRBD2
J gene: TRBJ2-1
V gene: TRBV19
clone size: .
CDR3 protein: CASSIDPEGSGRSNEQFF
CDR3 DNA: TGTGCCAGTAGTATAGACCCGGAGGGTAGCGGGAGGTCCAATGAGCAGTTCTTC

D gene: .
J gene: TRBJ1-5
V gene: TRBV27
clone size: .
CDR3 protein: CASSLNRGNQPQHF
CDR3 DNA: TGTGCCAGCAGTCTCAACAGGGGCAATCAGCCCCAGCATTTT

D gene: TRBD2
J gene: TRBJ2-3
V gene: TRBV7-9
clone size: .
CDR3 protein: CASSRGLAGPSSGTQYF
CDR3 DNA: TGTGCCAGCAGCAGAGGACTAGCGGGGCCCAGCTCTGGCACGCAGTATTTT

D gene: .
J gene: TRBJ2-5
V gene: TRBV29-1
clone size: .
CDR3 protein: CSVPLGIQETQYF
CDR3 DNA: TGCAGCGTTCCGCTAGGAATCCAAGAGACCCAGTACTTC

D gene: .
J gene: TRBJ2-5
V gene: TRBV4-2
clone size: once
CDR3 protein: CASSFRPQETQYF
CDR3 DNA: TGTGCCAGCAGCTTCCGGCCGCAAGAGACCCAGTACTTC

D gene: .
J gene: TRBJ2-1
V gene: TRBV30
clone size: .
CDR3 protein: CAWSILSSYNEQFF
CDR3 DNA: TGTGCCTGGTCAATCCTGAGCTCCTACAATGAGCAGTTCTTC

D gene: .
J gene: TRBJ2-5
V gene: TRBV10-2
clone size: .
CDR3 protein: CASSEWGSRSGTQYF
CDR3 DNA: TGCGCCAGCAGTGAGTGGGGCTCCCGTAGCGGGACCCAGTACTTC

D gene: .
J gene: TRBJ2-3
V gene: TRBV9
clone size: once
CDR3 protein: CASSVAASIHTDTQYF
CDR3 DNA: TGTGCCAGCAGCGTGGCGGCCAGTATCCACACAGATACGCAGTATTTT

D gene: TRBD1
J gene: TRBJ1-4
V gene: TRBV7-9
clone size: .
CDR3 protein: CASSLAGTATNEKLFF
CDR3 DNA: TGTGCCAGCAGCTTAGCGGGGACAGCTACAAATGAAAAACTGTTTTTT

D gene: TRBD1
J gene: TRBJ1-1
V gene: TRBV28
clone size: .
CDR3 protein: CASSFPSGGGGAFF
CDR3 DNA: TGTGCCAGCAGTTTCCCTTCAGGGGGCGGGGGAGCTTTCTTT

D gene: .
J gene: TRBJ1-5
V gene: TRBV7-8
clone size: .
CDR3 protein: CASSLGRETGPGVSQPQHF
CDR3 DNA: TGTGCCAGCAGCTTAGGACGGGAAACAGGGCCTGGGGTGAGTCAGCCCCAGCATTTT

D gene: TRBD1
J gene: TRBJ2-7
V gene: TRBV29-1
clone size: once
CDR3 protein: CSVQGQGYEQYF
CDR3 DNA: TGCAGCGTTCAGGGACAGGGTTACGAGCAGTACTTC

D gene: .
J gene: TRBJ1-6
V gene: TRBV5-1
clone size: large
CDR3 protein: CASSASPIGSSSYNSPLHF
CDR3 DNA: TGCGCCAGCAGCGCCAGCCCGATAGGATCGAGCTCCTATAATTCACCCCTCCACTTT

D gene: .
J gene: TRBJ1-5
V gene: TRBV23-1
clone size: few
CDR3 protein: CASSQSACGVWDQPQHF
CDR3 DNA: TGCGCCAGCAGTCAGTCCGCCTGTGGGGTCTGGGATCAGCCCCAGCATTTT

D gene: .
J gene: TRBJ2-5
V gene: TRBV28
clone size: .
CDR3 protein: CASSLSMEDQETQYF
CDR3 DNA: TGTGCCAGCAGTTTAAGTATGGAAGACCAAGAGACCCAGTACTTC

D gene: TRBD2
J gene: TRBJ2-7
V gene: TRBV6-6
clone size: .
CDR3 protein: CASSYDGRGYEQYF
CDR3 DNA: TGTGCCAGCAGTTACGACGGGAGGGGCTACGAGCAGTACTTC

D gene: .
J gene: TRBJ2-5
V gene: TRBV15
clone size: .
CDR3 protein: CATSPDKYQETQYF
CDR3 DNA: TGTGCCACCAGTCCGGACAAATACCAAGAGACCCAGTACTTC

D gene: .
J gene: TRBJ1-1
V gene: TRBV10-1
clone size: .
CDR3 protein: CASSEGGPEAFF
CDR3 DNA: TGCGCCAGCAGTGAGGGCGGTCCGGAAGCTTTCTTT

D gene: .
J gene: TRBJ1-1
V gene: TRBV11-3
clone size: few
CDR3 protein: CASSFGPGTEAFF
CDR3 DNA: TGTGCCAGCAGCTTTGGACCTGGGACAGAAGCTTTCTTT

D gene: .
J gene: TRBJ2-1
V gene: TRBV7-8
clone size: .
CDR3 protein: CASSLDPRELTDNEQFF
CDR3 DNA: TGTGCCAGCAGCTTAGATCCTCGGGAACTCACAGACAATGAGCAGTTCTTC

D gene: .
J gene: TRBJ2-3
V gene: TRBV27
clone size: .
CDR3 protein: CASRNHGSTDTQYF
CDR3 DNA: TGTGCCAGCAGGAACCACGGTAGCACAGATACGCAGTATTTT

D gene: TRBD2
J gene: TRBJ2-7
V gene: TRBV29-1
clone size: .
CDR3 protein: CSVDLGAGGPSYEQYF
CDR3 DNA: TGCAGCGTTGATCTTGGGGCGGGGGGGCCTTCCTACGAGCAGTACTTC

D gene: .
J gene: TRBJ2-3
V gene: TRBV7-2
clone size: few
CDR3 protein: CASSPGMGFAQYF
CDR3 DNA: TGTGCCAGCAGCCCCGGGATGGGATTTGCGCAGTATTTT

D gene: .
J gene: TRBJ1-3
V gene: TRBV30
clone size: few
CDR3 protein: CAWGLGGQLHSGNTIYF
CDR3 DNA: TGTGCCTGGGGGCTAGGAGGACAACTACATTCTGGAAACACCATATATTTT

D gene: .
J gene: TRBJ1-1
V gene: TRBV7-9
clone size: few
CDR3 protein: CASSLGGPRNTEAFF
CDR3 DNA: TGTGCCAGCAGCTTAGGCGGACCCCGGAACACTGAAGCTTTCTTT

D gene: .
J gene: TRBJ1-6
V gene: TRBV4-3
clone size: .
CDR3 protein: CASSQDEKGPGNSPLHF
CDR3 DNA: TGCGCCAGCAGCCAAGATGAAAAGGGGCCGGGGAATTCACCCCTCCACTTT

D gene: .
J gene: TRBJ2-2
V gene: TRBV19
clone size: few
CDR3 protein: CASQVSGELFF
CDR3 DNA: TGTGCCAGTCAAGTTTCCGGGGAGCTGTTTTTT

D gene: TRBD1
J gene: TRBJ2-3
V gene: TRBV11-2
clone size: .
CDR3 protein: CASSLDTGAGDTQYF
CDR3 DNA: TGTGCCAGCAGCTTAGATACAGGGGCCGGAGATACGCAGTATTTT

D gene: .
J gene: TRBJ2-5
V gene: TRBV13
clone size: .
CDR3 protein: CASSRPAQETQYF
CDR3 DNA: TGTGCCAGCAGCCGCCCAGCCCAAGAGACCCAGTACTTC

D gene: TRBD2
J gene: TRBJ2-7
V gene: TRBV11-2
clone size: .
CDR3 protein: CASSSISGTHYEQYF
CDR3 DNA: TGTGCCAGCAGCTCTATTAGCGGGACGCACTACGAGCAGTACTTC

D gene: .
J gene: TRBJ2-3
V gene: TRBV5-1
clone size: .
CDR3 protein: CASSPTSLFADTQYF
CDR3 DNA: TGCGCCAGCAGCCCCACTAGTCTTTTCGCAGATACGCAGTATTTT

D gene: TRBD2
J gene: TRBJ2-7
V gene: TRBV5-6
clone size: .
CDR3 protein: CATGEGGGVDEQYF
CDR3 DNA: TGTGCCACCGGGGAGGGCGGGGGGGTGGACGAGCAGTACTTC

D gene: .
J gene: TRBJ2-1
V gene: TRBV7-8
clone size: .
CDR3 protein: CASSLGLENNEQFF
CDR3 DNA: TGTGCCAGCAGCTTAGGACTAGAGAACAATGAGCAGTTCTTC

D gene: TRBD1
J gene: TRBJ2-7
V gene: TRBV7-9
clone size: .
CDR3 protein: CASSSGQGIGEQYF
CDR3 DNA: TGTGCCAGCAGCTCGGGACAGGGGATAGGCGAGCAGTACTTC

D gene: TRBD2
J gene: TRBJ2-7
V gene: TRBV9
clone size: .
CDR3 protein: CASSASGGTTYEQYF
CDR3 DNA: TGTGCCAGCAGCGCTAGCGGGGGAACAACATACGAGCAGTACTTC

D gene: .
J gene: TRBJ2-7
V gene: TRBV4-1
clone size: .
CDR3 protein: CASSQEGRSTYEQYF
CDR3 DNA: TGCGCCAGCAGCCAAGAGGGACGGTCCACCTACGAGCAGTACTTC

D gene: TRBD1
J gene: TRBJ1-2
V gene: TRBV6-5
clone size: few
CDR3 protein: CASSTTGGSYGYTF
CDR3 DNA: TGTGCCAGCAGTACGACAGGGGGCAGCTATGGCTACACCTTC

D gene: TRBD1
J gene: TRBJ2-7
V gene: TRBV28
clone size: .
CDR3 protein: CASSLRGQNYEQYF
CDR3 DNA: TGTGCCAGCAGTTTGAGGGGACAGAACTACGAGCAGTACTTC

D gene: TRBD1
J gene: TRBJ2-3
V gene: TRBV27
clone size: .
CDR3 protein: CASSLARGKGTDTQYF
CDR3 DNA: TGTGCCAGCAGTTTAGCCAGGGGGAAAGGCACAGATACGCAGTATTTT

D gene: .
J gene: TRBJ2-1
V gene: TRBV2
clone size: .
CDR3 protein: CASSAQGPYNEQFF
CDR3 DNA: TGTGCCAGCAGTGCCCAGGGACCCTACAATGAGCAGTTCTTC

D gene: .
J gene: TRBJ2-7
V gene: TRBV13
clone size: .
CDR3 protein: CASSLEAVRPEHF
CDR3 DNA: TGTGCCAGCAGCTTAGAGGCGGTTCGTCCTGAACACTTC

D gene: .
J gene: TRBJ1-5
V gene: TRBV27
clone size: .
CDR3 protein: CASSPVGLIEPQHF
CDR3 DNA: TGTGCCAGCAGCCCAGTGGGGCTGATAGAGCCCCAGCATTTT

D gene: .
J gene: TRBJ2-3
V gene: TRBV11-2
clone size: .
CDR3 protein: CASSSTEGREYF
CDR3 DNA: TGTGCCAGCAGCTCGACAGAGGGCAGGGAGTATTTT

D gene: .
J gene: TRBJ1-2
V gene: TRBV18
clone size: .
CDR3 protein: CASSPQMGYGYTF
CDR3 DNA: TGTGCCAGCTCACCCCAAATGGGCTATGGCTACACCTTC

D gene: .
J gene: TRBJ1-3
V gene: TRBV7-9
clone size: .
CDR3 protein: CASSLSTGSSGNTIYF
CDR3 DNA: TGTGCCAGCAGCTTGAGTACAGGAAGCTCTGGAAACACCATATATTTT

D gene: .
J gene: TRBJ2-1
V gene: TRBV7-2
clone size: .
CDR3 protein: CASRGGNPYNEQFF
CDR3 DNA: TGTGCCAGCAGAGGAGGGAATCCCTACAATGAGCAGTTCTTC

D gene: TRBD1
J gene: TRBJ2-7
V gene: TRBV5-1
clone size: .
CDR3 protein: CASSPIPGQGVSEQYF
CDR3 DNA: TGCGCCAGCAGCCCCATCCCGGGACAGGGGGTCTCCGAGCAGTACTTC